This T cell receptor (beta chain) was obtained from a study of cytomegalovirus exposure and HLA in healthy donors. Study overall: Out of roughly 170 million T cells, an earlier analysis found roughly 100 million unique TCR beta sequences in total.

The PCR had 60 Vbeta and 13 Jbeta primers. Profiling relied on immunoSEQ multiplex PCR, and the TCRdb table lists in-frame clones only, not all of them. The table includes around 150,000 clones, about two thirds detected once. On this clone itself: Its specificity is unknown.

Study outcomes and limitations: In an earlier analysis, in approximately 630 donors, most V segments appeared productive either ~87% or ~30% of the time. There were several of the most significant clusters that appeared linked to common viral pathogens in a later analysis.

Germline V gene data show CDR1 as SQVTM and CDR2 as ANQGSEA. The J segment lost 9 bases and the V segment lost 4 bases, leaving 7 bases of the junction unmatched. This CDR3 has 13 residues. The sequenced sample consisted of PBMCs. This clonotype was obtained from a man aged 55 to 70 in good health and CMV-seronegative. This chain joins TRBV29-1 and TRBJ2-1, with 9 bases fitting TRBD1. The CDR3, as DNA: TGCAGCGTTGGGACAGGGGCTGAGGCTGAGCAGTTCTTC. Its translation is CSVGTGAEAEQFF.